This TCR beta chain stems from a study of human thymus T cells. Findings and limits, study-wide: Usage of V and J genes appeared biased in thymic and blood repertoires. Related reports documented highly overlapping thymic repertoires among unrelated individuals.

Resections removed during corrective heart surgery provided the thymus tissue used. Finnish infants who were healthy and having corrective surgery for congenital heart defects made up the donors. A note on this clone: Its antigen is unidentified.

The V end lost 1 base, the J end lost 3 bases, and 10 bases lay between the germline ends. Germline CDR1 reads MNHNS; CDR2 reads SASEGT. The CDR3 is 15 amino acids. Clones were read by immunoSEQ multiplex PCR, and TCRdb kept only the in-frame ones, dropping some. The top ten clones hold around 0.022% of a sample with 120,000 or so clones, around 96% of them seen once. The sequence came from a boy under two years old with a congenital heart defect but otherwise immunologically healthy. Sequenced sample: thymus tissue. V gene TRBV6-1 combines with J gene TRBJ2-1; no clear D. CDR3 sequence reads: CASSEDTAYYNEQFF. In DNA form, the CDR3 reads TGTGCCAGCAGTGAAGACACGGCATACTACAATGAGCAGTTCTTC.